These T cell receptor beta chains were read from a single sample in a study of T cell responses to AZD1222 COVID-19 vaccine. Assay used: immunoSEQ multiplex PCR; TCRdb lists only in-frame clones, some missing. The sample consists of about 93,000 clones, around 91% of them appearing once. The sequencing used peripheral blood, collected 28 days after the second AZD1222 dose. The receptors originated from an adult who received the AZD1222 COVID-19 vaccine. CDR3s include the opening cysteine and the closing phenylalanine or tryptophan. The D gene is left open where the match is weak. Rows may omit the clone size; those that give it use once, few, many or a size class.

length	D	V	J	size	CDR3	DNA
15	TRBD1	TRBV18	TRBJ2-3	once	CASSQPGQSTDTQYF	TGTGCCAGCTCACAACCGGGACAGAGCACAGATACGCAGTATTTT
18	.	TRBV9	TRBJ2-6	.	CASTASPLMGSGANVLTF	TGTGCCAGCACCGCGTCCCCCCTCATGGGCTCTGGGGCCAACGTCCTGACTTTC
13	.	TRBV18	TRBJ1-1	.	CASSPGARFEAFF	TGTGCCAGCTCACCGGGGGCCCGGTTCGAAGCTTTCTTT
17	TRBD2	TRBV4-1	TRBJ2-1	.	CASSQDWAGGSYNEQFF	TGCGCCAGCAGCCAAGACTGGGCGGGAGGTTCCTACAATGAGCAGTTCTTC
14	TRBD2	TRBV5-6	TRBJ2-1	.	CASSMTLAGGEQFF	TGTGCCAGCAGCATGACCCTCGCGGGAGGGGAGCAGTTCTTC
15	TRBD2	TRBV7-9	TRBJ2-5	.	CASSPHGLDVETQYF	TGTGCCAGCTCTCCGCATGGACTAGACGTAGAGACCCAGTACTTC
15	.	TRBV5-5	TRBJ2-7	.	CASTPRRTHNYEQYF	TGTGCCAGCACCCCGAGGAGGACTCACAACTACGAGCAGTACTTC
15	TRBD1	TRBV28	TRBJ1-1	.	CASSTTGNGNTEAFF	TGTGCCAGCAGTACGACAGGGAATGGGAACACTGAAGCTTTCTTT
15	TRBD2	TRBV27	TRBJ2-2	.	CASSPGLAGTGELFF	TGTGCCAGCAGTCCCGGACTAGCGGGCACCGGGGAGCTGTTTTTT
14	.	TRBV30	TRBJ2-2	.	CAWSRGQNTGELFF	TGTGCCTGGAGTAGGGGCCAGAACACCGGGGAGCTGTTTTTT
15	TRBD1	TRBV3-1/TRBV3-2	TRBJ2-5	few	CASSQGQGDQETQYF	TGTGCCAGCAGCCAAGGTCAGGGGGACCAAGAGACCCAGTACTTC
15	.	TRBV2	TRBJ1-1	.	CASVLEAGENTEAFF	TGTGCCAGCGTGCTTGAAGCAGGGGAGAACACTGAAGCTTTCTTT
14	.	TRBV9	TRBJ2-2	.	CASSVVGQTGELFF	TGTGCCAGCAGCGTAGTCGGACAAACCGGGGAGCTGTTTTTT
16	.	TRBV2	TRBJ1-5	.	CASRGDGQNLGQPQHF	TGTGCCAGCAGAGGAGATGGACAGAACCTTGGTCAGCCCCAGCATTTT
14	.	TRBV3-1/TRBV3-2	TRBJ2-5	.	CASSQIAFEETQYF	TGTGCCAGCAGCCAAATCGCGTTTGAGGAGACCCAGTACTTC
15	TRBD2	TRBV30	TRBJ2-5	.	CAWSPGTSGGETQYF	TGTGCCTGGAGCCCTGGGACTAGCGGGGGGGAGACCCAGTACTTC
15	.	TRBV11-2	TRBJ1-1	.	CASSLAATSNTEAFF	TGTGCCAGCAGCTTAGCCGCGACGAGCAACACTGAAGCTTTCTTT
14	TRBD1	TRBV6-1	TRBJ1-1	.	CASSEAGRGPEAFF	TGTGCCAGCAGTGAAGCCGGCAGGGGGCCTGAAGCTTTCTTT
14	TRBD2	TRBV9	TRBJ2-2	once	CASSGGVNTGELFF	TGTGCCAGCAGTGGGGGGGTAAACACCGGGGAGCTGTTTTTT
17	.	TRBV27	TRBJ2-5	.	CASSNRVPQPPQETQYF	TGTGCCAGCAGTAACCGGGTCCCTCAGCCCCCACAAGAGACCCAGTACTTC
14	.	TRBV5-1	TRBJ1-1	.	CASSFVQGETEAFF	TGCGCCAGCAGCTTCGTACAGGGAGAGACTGAAGCTTTCTTT
15	.	TRBV6-1	TRBJ2-4	few	CASSEGESGVNIQYF	TGTGCCAGCAGTGAAGGGGAGTCTGGGGTAAACATTCAGTACTTC
16	TRBD1	TRBV6-1	TRBJ2-3	.	CASSDRGTGYTDTQYF	TGTGCCAGCAGTGATCGGGGGACAGGCTACACAGATACGCAGTATTTT
15	.	TRBV7-8	TRBJ2-4	.	CASSLFSGDKNIQYF	TGTGCCAGCAGCTTATTCAGCGGAGACAAAAACATTCAGTACTTC
13	TRBD1	TRBV20-1	TRBJ1-6	.	CSASDREFAPLHF	TGCAGTGCTAGTGACAGGGAATTTGCACCCCTCCACTTT
15	TRBD1	TRBV19	TRBJ1-2	.	CASSSAGQGARGYTF	TGTGCCAGTAGCTCTGCGGGACAGGGGGCTCGTGGCTACACCTTC